This T cell receptor (beta chain) appears in the sequencing data of a study of T cells in Graves' hyperthyroidism and ophthalmopathy. Study-wide results and caveats: Most expanded thyroid clonotypes above 0.001 recurred in blood.

The CDR3 extends over 12 amino acids. V shed 5 bases, J shed 8 bases, and the junction held 4 bases outside the gene matches. Germline CDR1 is SQVTM and CDR2 is ANQGSEA. Patients counted as stable if ophthalmopathy did not develop within 18 months. Each diagnosis drew on symptoms, thyroxine, TRAb, thyroid ultrasound and orbital computed tomography findings. TCR beta CDR3 regions were amplified from RNA. The HTBI primer set was used in a first-round RT-PCR of the TCR CDR3. A single record per CDR3 protein comes from TCRdb applying MiXCR to the multiplex PCR reads. The table lists more than 650,000 distinct CDR3 sequences, about 14% of them singletons. About this clonotype itself: Its antigen is not identified.

The source of this sequence is a woman between 18 and 29 years old with Graves' hyperthyroidism. Input material: blood. The V call is TRBV29-1, the J call TRBJ1-2, with TRBD1 matching 11 bases. CDR3 sequence (DNA): TGCAGCGTTTTGGGACAGGGGGTAGGCTACACCTTC. Its translation is CSVLGQGVGYTF.